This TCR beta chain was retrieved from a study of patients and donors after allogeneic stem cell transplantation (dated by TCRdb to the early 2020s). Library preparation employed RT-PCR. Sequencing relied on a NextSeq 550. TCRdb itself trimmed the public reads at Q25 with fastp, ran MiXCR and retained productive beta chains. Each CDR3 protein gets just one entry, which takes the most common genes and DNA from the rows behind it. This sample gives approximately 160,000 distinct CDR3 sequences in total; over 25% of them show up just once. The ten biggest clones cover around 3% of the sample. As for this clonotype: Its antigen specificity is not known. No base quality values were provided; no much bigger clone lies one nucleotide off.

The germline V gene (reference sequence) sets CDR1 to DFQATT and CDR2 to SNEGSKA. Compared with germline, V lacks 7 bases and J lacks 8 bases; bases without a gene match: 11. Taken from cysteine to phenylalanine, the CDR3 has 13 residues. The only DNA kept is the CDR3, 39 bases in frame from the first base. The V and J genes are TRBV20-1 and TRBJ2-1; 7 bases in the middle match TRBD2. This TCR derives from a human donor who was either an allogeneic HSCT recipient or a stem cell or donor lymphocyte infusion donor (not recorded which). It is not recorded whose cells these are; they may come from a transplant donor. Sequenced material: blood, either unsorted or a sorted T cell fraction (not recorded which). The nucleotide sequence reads TGCAGTGGTAGCAATCCTAGCGGCCATGAGCAGTTCTTC. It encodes CSGSNPSGHEQFF.